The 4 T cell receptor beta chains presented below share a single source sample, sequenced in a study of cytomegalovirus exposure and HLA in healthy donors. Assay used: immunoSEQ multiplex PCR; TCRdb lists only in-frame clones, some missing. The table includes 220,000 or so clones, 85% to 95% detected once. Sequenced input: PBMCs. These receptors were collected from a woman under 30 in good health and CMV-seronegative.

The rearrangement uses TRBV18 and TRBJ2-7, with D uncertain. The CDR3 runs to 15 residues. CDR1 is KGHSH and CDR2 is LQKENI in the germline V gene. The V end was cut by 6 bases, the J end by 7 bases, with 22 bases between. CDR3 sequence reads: CASSRRHGPSGEQYF. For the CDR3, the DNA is TGTGCCAGCTCCCGTAGACATGGGCCCTCTGGGGAGCAGTACTTC.

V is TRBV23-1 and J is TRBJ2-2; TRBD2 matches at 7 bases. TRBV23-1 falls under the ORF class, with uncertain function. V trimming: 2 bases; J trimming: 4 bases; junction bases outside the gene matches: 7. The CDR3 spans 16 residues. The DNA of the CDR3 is TGCGCCAGCAGTCAAATAGGACTAGTTTCCACCGGGGAGCTGTTTTTT. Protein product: CASSQIGLVSTGELFF.

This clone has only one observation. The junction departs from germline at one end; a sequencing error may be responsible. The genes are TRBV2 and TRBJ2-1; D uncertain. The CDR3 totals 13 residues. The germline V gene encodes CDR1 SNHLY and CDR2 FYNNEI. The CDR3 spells CASSENSFNEQFF. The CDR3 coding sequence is TGTGCCAGCAGTGAAAACTCCTTCAATGAGCAGTTCTTC.

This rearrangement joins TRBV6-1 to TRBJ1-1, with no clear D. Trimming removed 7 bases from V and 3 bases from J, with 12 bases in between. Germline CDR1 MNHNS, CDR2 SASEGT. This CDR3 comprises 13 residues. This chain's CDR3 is CASKGRSDTEAFF. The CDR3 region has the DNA TGTGCCAGCAAAGGGAGGTCGGACACTGAAGCTTTCTTT.